One TCR beta chain is described in this entry. The germline V gene encodes CDR1 SGDLS and CDR2 YYNGEE. The CDR3 is 16 amino acids. V shed 4 bases, J shed 1 base, and the junction held 10 bases outside the gene matches. The source of the sample is a study of blood T cell repertoires in COVID-19. Overall study: COVID-19 samples collected from the United States, Italy and Spain covered acute and convalescent phases. PBMCs, B-cell-depleted T cells, or T cells were the source of the cDNA or gDNA that made up the material.

Researchers sorted participants into cohorts using their self-reported clinical history. In the original workflow: It was from reference gene primer amplification that nucleated cell counts were estimated. The assay was immunoSEQ multiplex PCR, and TCRdb's table has in-frame clones only and misses some. V and J calls and clone size are copied from that table; D and trimming were computed from the DNA. The sample shows 300,000 to 400,000 clones, 87% of them seen only once. What was sequenced was PBMCs or T cells enriched from blood (not recorded which). The V and J genes are TRBV9 and TRBJ2-7; 8 bases are shared with TRBD2. The sequence derives from a woman younger than 45 who had recovered from COVID-19. CDR3 sequence reads: CASSPGGARRSYEQYF. The CDR3 DNA reads TGTGCCAGCAGCCCGGGGGGGGCACGGAGGTCCTACGAGCAGTACTTC.